This T cell receptor beta chain appears in the sequencing data of a study of cytomegalovirus exposure and HLA in healthy donors (dated by TCRdb to the late 2010s). About the full investigation: In an earlier analysis of approximately 640 of the donors, 276 Gb of sequence data and 100 million or so unique TCR beta sequences from roughly 190 million T cells were reported. The study profiled the T cell repertoires of some 610 subjects by immunosequencing and related them to cytomegalovirus serostatus. The later analysis used no new phenotypic data to find candidate immune exposures, relying instead on TCR beta sequences and their occurrence across donors. Roughly five DR-DQ haplotypes were handled as single units for association and clustering, since linkage in the cohort was strong. The aim of the study was to test whether cataloging public T cell receptors could identify signatures of past pathogen exposure. Genome-wide SNP genotypes for about three fifths of the 666 donors were used in a later genetic analysis, which treated that subset as a discovery cohort. All discovery cohort repertoires had been generated using a single sequencing platform. To predict cytomegalovirus infection status, the study brought together high-throughput TCR immunosequencing, statistical association of individual TCRs with disease status, and machine learning. In addition to the first cohort of around 670 subjects, a separate validation cohort of 130 or so different subjects was used. To decide whether each TCR beta V gene segment behaved as functional or pseudogenic, an earlier analysis of approximately 620 of the donors relied on high-throughput TCR beta sequencing. To study patterns of TCR occurrence, a later analysis re-analyzed previously published TCR beta repertoires from 666 donors and added high-resolution HLA genotyping. An early release that covered roughly 600 HLA-typed donors contained approximately 300 gigabases of sequencing data and tens of millions of unique TCR sequences. Typing coverage differed by locus: A, B, C, DRB1 and DQB1 were typed in roughly 620-640 donors, DQA1 in 500 to 550, DPA1 in some 600, and DPB1 in 400 to 480. Among the roughly 370 genotyped donors, more than 70% belonged to the genetic ancestry cluster associated with self-reported Caucasian donors. Alongside the repertoire data, information on donor age, sex, ethnicity and CMV serostatus was compiled. Among about 410 genotyped donors of the cohort, an average of roughly 230,000 unique TCR beta nucleotide sequences was sequenced per donor, of which about 19% were non-productive. HLA typing covered class I and class II loci at four-digit resolution.

The cohort comprised more than 550 healthy bone marrow donors. At the time of sampling, all cohort members were nominally healthy, though unrecorded immune exposures were likely present. The donor was CMV seropositive and belonged to the group of 250 to 300 seropositive cohort members. Every donor gave a peripheral blood sample, and the peripheral blood mononuclear cells from that sample were used for TCR beta sequencing. Genomic DNA extraction from the blood cell samples was performed with the Qiagen DNeasy Blood Extraction Kit. V drops 4 bases and J drops 4 bases, leaving 14 bases in between. The cysteine opens and the phenylalanine closes a CDR3 of 15 amino acids. Just the 45-base CDR3 DNA is kept, in frame starting at base 1. According to the germline V gene, CDR1 reads SGHRS and CDR2 reads YFSETQ. Receptor amplification or capture employed the immunoSEQ multiplex PCR assay. The multiplex PCR relied on a mix of 60 forward primers for TCR Vbeta segments and 13 reverse primers for TCR Jbeta segments. A multiplex PCR assay on genomic DNA amplified the CDR3 region of rearranged TCR beta genes. The Illumina HiSeq System was used to sequence the amplified TCR beta libraries as 87-base-pair reads. Under the source paper's analysis protocol: In a later analysis, tens of millions of unique TCR beta chains were counted across the roughly 670 repertoires, and around 10 million of these chains were shared by at least two donors. A nearest-neighbor algorithm error-corrected the raw reads and collapsed the reads into unique sequences, merging closely related sequences to remove PCR and sequencing errors. CDR3 sequences were aligned to IMGT reference sequences to assign V, D and J gene segments. For a sequence to be retained, a match of at least six nucleotides to both a V gene segment and a J gene segment was required. Rearrangements were called productive when the CDR3 lacked stop codons and stayed in frame with V and J; all others were non-productive. CDR3 was defined according to IMGT convention as the region running from the second conserved V-encoded cysteine to the conserved J-encoded phenylalanine. Sequences without an unambiguous match to a single V gene segment were excluded from the earlier analysis of about 600 of the donors. In an earlier analysis of 587 of the donors, a V segment was called functional when productive rearrangements were above 56.7%, and segregating when the standard deviation between donors exceeded 5%. A statistical classification framework was built for diagnosing cytomegalovirus status from the catalog of TCR beta chain sequences. A later analysis assigned V and J genes by comparing TCR nucleotide sequences with IMGT/GENE-DB human TR gene sequences. A later analysis assigned CDR3 sequences and most-parsimonious VDJ recombination scenarios with the TCRdist pipeline. In a later analysis, each TCR beta chain was defined by its CDR3 amino acid sequence together with its V-gene family, and reads lacking a unique V-gene family were excluded. A later analysis removed 450 to 600 highly shared, low-generation-probability nucleotide sequences to deal with suspected cross-contamination and a sequencing artifact. For each public chain, a later analysis derived a clonal expansion index from normalized ranks of inferred template counts within each repertoire. Generation probabilities in a later analysis came from a VDJ recombination model fitted to out-of-frame rearrangements, and those results were checked against IGoR. In a later analysis, hypergeometric tests were used to score TCR-TCR, TCR-HLA and TCR-CMV co-occurrence, with a repertoire-size bias correction applied to TCR pairs. To estimate false discovery rates, a later analysis permuted the HLA or CMV assignments 20 times. In a later analysis, co-occurring TCRs were grouped using DBSCAN, and TCRdist sequence similarity was added for clustering within HLA-allele-positive subsets. Repertoires with fewer than 30,000 or more than 120,000 public chains, plus five repertoires with anomalous nucleotide sharing, were excluded from co-occurrence clustering. TCRdb carries this immuneACCESS record with in-frame sequences only. Its versions omit some clonotypes, under half of them owing to an unresolved V gene in the studies checked, with the rest unexplained. V, J and clone size derive from that table, while D and trimming were established from the DNA sequence. This sample has more than 140,000 clones in its table, and over 75% of those were observed once. The ten largest clones take up about 5% of the sample.

General findings and caveats noted by the study authors: The study gave a list of under 200 TCR beta chains associated with cytomegalovirus. In vitro tests confirmed that a few of the cytomegalovirus-associated TCR beta chains recognize cytomegalovirus antigens. Sequencing depth was assumed to be roughly uniform across donors in the presence/absence analyses, though that assumption may not hold. In an earlier analysis of some 550 of the donors, most TCR beta V segments were observed in productive rearrangements about 90% or about 30% of the time, broadly matching IMGT annotations. Linkage disequilibrium might explain the correlated functional status among segregating V segments, but an unknown experimental factor could not be ruled out. The only immune exposure information available for the cohort was CMV serostatus. According to a later genetic analysis, donors in an Asian-associated ancestry cluster had fewer N-insertions in productive TCRs than the approximately 690-donor mean. In a later analysis, 15,000 to 20,000 TCR beta sequences were associated with specific HLA alleles at a false discovery rate of 0.05. The authors suggested that the approach could potentially be extended to other disease states and immunological phenotypes. Over 15 rarely observed V segments, including chromosome 9 orphons, were excluded from the earlier analysis of several hundred of the donors because counts were too low. According to a later analysis, most CMV-associated TCR beta chains appeared to be HLA-restricted, and the HLA associations seemed to be driven largely by CMV exposure. Most TCR sequences were observed very rarely across donors, whereas some public TCRs were present in many individuals. Several of the top co-occurrence clusters appeared to be linked to parvovirus B19, influenza, CMV and Epstein-Barr virus, according to a later analysis. A later analysis found that TCR association rates varied across HLA loci, with DRB1 alleles showing the most associated TCRs and HLA-C alleles the fewest. The classifier was reported to diagnose cytomegalovirus status with high specificity and sensitivity in both the original cohort and the validation cohort. The sequencing pipeline was judged likely to have produced a cluster of highly shared sequence variants as a technical artifact. Because HLA typing was missing for some donors at each locus, association tests included only the typed subset. This cohort had only TCR beta chains sequenced, and the lack of alpha or paired-chain data limited which features could be detected. An association between a missense DCLRE1C variant and V-gene and J-gene trimming of TCR beta chains was found in a later genetic analysis and replicated in an independent cohort. Assigning TCR associations to individual alleles was difficult when HLA alleles, especially DR and DQ, strongly co-occurred. Compared with equally common non-associated chains, HLA-associated TCR beta chains in a later analysis were more clonally expanded and had lower generation probabilities. A further reported finding was that TCR beta sequences accurately predicted the HLA-A and HLA-B alleles for most subjects in the first cohort. Some IMGT-functional V segments, including TRBV6-2 and TRBV6-3, could not be distinguished by the 87-base-pair reads and were therefore excluded.

In the case of this clone: Its antigen target is currently unknown. Per-nucleotide qualities are absent, and no much larger clonotype sits a single base away.

Sequenced input: PBMCs. This TCR came from a man between 25 and 39 years old in good health and CMV-seropositive. In this chain, TRBV5-1 is recombined with TRBJ2-2; perhaps TRBD1 is the D gene, with 6 bases matching. The sequence in DNA is TGCGCCAGCAGCCTGGTTCAGGGGCTCACCGGGGAGCTGTTTTTT. Its amino acids are CASSLVQGLTGELFF.